This passage covers 14 T cell receptor beta chains from one sample sequenced in a study of high-grade serous ovarian cancer treatment subgroups (dated by TCRdb to about 2021). Libraries were built with the immunoSEQ multiplex PCR assay. TCRdb provides this immuneACCESS table in a form limited to in-frame rearrangements. Some clones are lacking; in checked studies, under half of them reflect an unresolved V gene, and why the rest are absent is not known. The sample table contains roughly 9,000 clones; only one count was recorded for around 85% of them. About 1.5% of the sample lies in the top ten. Tumor samples were collected prior to definitive surgery or chemotherapy. The sequencing sample was made of tumor tissue. These receptor sequences come from a human donor with high-grade serous ovarian cancer.

The gene calls are TRBV6-6 and TRBJ2-2, with TRBD1 matching over 7 bases. V lost 11 bases, J lost 4 bases, and 7 bases stayed unmatched. The CDR3 is made up of 13 amino acids. Germline V gives CDR1 MNHNY, CDR2 SVGAGI (reference sequence). For the CDR3, the DNA is TGTGCCTGGAAGGACAGGTTCACCGGGGAGCTGTTTTTT. As protein: CAWKDRFTGELFF.

Worth noting for this clone: A read error may produce the germline difference seen at one junction end. The chain employs TRBV20-1 and TRBJ2-7; no reliable D call. This CDR3 region has 11 residues. The V gene's germline CDR1 is DFQATT and CDR2 SNEGSKA (reference sequence). CDR3 sequence (DNA): TGCAGTGCTTCGCTCTCCTTCGAGCAGTACTTC. It encodes CSASLSFEQYF.

The chain is built from TRBV7-8 and TRBJ2-1, with unresolved D. Trimming stripped 7 bases from V and 5 bases from J, with 18 bases between. The CDR3 has 15 amino acids. CDR1 and CDR2 (germline): SGHVS, FQNEAQ. CDR3 amino acids: CASTHSVRVNNEQFF. DNA for the CDR3: TGTGCCAGCACCCACTCGGTACGGGTGAACAATGAGCAGTTCTTC.

The V and J genes are TRBV5-1 and TRBJ2-4, with unresolved D. V was clipped by 0 bases and J by 10 bases, with 8 bases between them. The germline CDR1 and CDR2 sequences are SGHRS and YFSETQ. This CDR3 contains 12 residues. The CDR3 region is CASSLDWGIQYF. CDR3 DNA: TGCGCCAGCAGCTTGGACTGGGGAATTCAGTACTTC.

V is TRBV27 and J is TRBJ2-1, with 7 bases lining up with TRBD1. The CDR3 extends over 15 amino acids. The V segment lost 6 bases and the J segment 4 bases; nucleotides outside the gene matches: 9. Germline V gives CDR1 MNHEY, CDR2 SMNVEV (reference sequence). This chain's CDR3 is CASSPFWTGYNEQFF. Here the CDR3 DNA reads TGTGCCAGCAGCCCTTTTTGGACAGGATACAATGAGCAGTTCTTC.

The chain carries TRBV6-6 and TRBJ2-1; tentatively, D is TRBD2 (5 bases). The germline V gene encodes CDR1 MNHNY and CDR2 SVGAGI (reference sequence). There are 14 residues in the CDR3. Trimming removed 2 bases at V and 5 bases at J, with 10 bases between. CDR3 nucleotide sequence: TGTGCCAGCAGTTACCCGGGGTGGGACAATGAGCAGTTCTTC. Translated: CASSYPGWDNEQFF.

This chain connects TRBV19 to TRBJ1-4, with D tentatively TRBD1 (5 bases). With 4 bases removed from V and 10 bases from J, the gap between germline ends came to 16 bases. This CDR3 spans 14 amino acids. CDR1 and CDR2 (germline): LNHDA, SQIVND (reference sequence). CDR3 protein: CASSTSGKRGKLFF. CDR3 coding DNA: TGTGCCAGTAGTACCTCCGGGAAGAGGGGAAAACTGTTTTTT.

The chain couples TRBV28 to TRBJ1-3; 7 positions match TRBD1. J gave up 16 bases and V 4 bases, and 10 bases lay outside the gene matches. The germline V gene encodes CDR1 MDHEN and CDR2 SYDVKM. This CDR3 has 12 amino acids. The chain's CDR3 is CASSSPPGQPYF. In DNA, the CDR3 is TGTGCCAGCAGTTCCCCGCCGGGACAGCCCTATTTT.

V and J are TRBV27 and TRBJ2-5; TRBD2 matches at 11 bases. The J call could be wrong; TRBJ2-7 is a better fit for the DNA end. This CDR3 spans 15 amino acids. Germline V gives CDR1 MNHEY, CDR2 SMNVEV (reference sequence). CDR3 region: CASSMTSGATYEQYF. Here the CDR3 DNA reads TGTGCCAGCAGTATGACTAGCGGGGCTACCTACGAGCAGTACTTC.

The chain links TRBV6-4 to TRBJ2-3; D remains unclear. CDR1 is MRHNA, CDR2 SNTAGT, per germline. The CDR3 covers 12 residues. With 1 base removed from V and 7 bases from J, the gap between germline ends came to 6 bases. The CDR3 DNA reads TGTGCCAGCAGTGACTTTCCTTATACGCAGTATTTT. It specifies CASSDFPYTQYF.

This clone has just one count. The V call is TRBV6-1, the J call TRBJ1-1, with 7 nucleotides matching TRBD1. The CDR3 loop spans 18 amino acids. Germline V CDR1 and CDR2: MNHNS, SASEGT. Trimming cost V 4 bases and J 2 bases; bases outside gene matches: 16. The CDR3 coding sequence is TGTGCCAGCAGTGGGTCACTCGGTACGACAGGGATCAACACTGAAGCTTTCTTT. Encoded protein: CASSGSLGTTGINTEAFF.

The V call is TRBV5-4, the J call TRBJ2-5, with 12 bases identical to TRBD1. In germline, CDR1 is SGHNT, CDR2 YYREEE (reference sequence). Trimming cost V 4 bases and J 3 bases; bases outside gene matches: 4. CDR3 length: 15 amino acids. In DNA, the CDR3 is TGTGCCAGCAGCCGGGACAGGGGGCGGGAAGAGACCCAGTACTTC. Amino acid sequence: CASSRDRGREETQYF.

V usage is TRBV27 and J usage is TRBJ2-5; 8 nucleotides match TRBD1. The J call is in doubt because the DNA end fits TRBJ2-7 better. The CDR3 contains 15 residues. Per the germline V gene, CDR1 is MNHEY and CDR2 is SMNVEV (reference sequence). Here the CDR3 reads CASSLFPQGADEQYF. As DNA, the CDR3 is TGTGCCAGCAGTTTATTCCCCCAGGGGGCCGACGAGCAGTACTTC.

The chain links TRBV7-2 to TRBJ2-5, with D perhaps matching TRBD2 (5 bases). The J call could be wrong; TRBJ2-7 is a better fit for the DNA end. CDR1 and CDR2 from the germline V gene are SGHTA and FQGNSA. The CDR3 runs 12 residues. The CDR3 protein is CASSPSRGEQYF. CDR3 bases: TGTGCCAGCAGCCCCTCCCGGGGCGAGCAGTACTTC.